The clone carrying this T cell receptor beta chain has only a few counts. In germline, CDR1 is SGHDT, CDR2 YYEEEE. This CDR3 has 12 residues. V shed 5 bases and J shed 4 bases, with 9 bases lying between them. Molecules of cDNA were individually given unique molecular identifiers that were attached to them. TCRdb itself ran the 5' RACE reads through MiXCR, one entry per CDR3 protein. The table includes more than 35,000 distinct CDR3 sequences, roughly 4.4% detected once. The data belong to a study of early T cells in non-severe SARS-CoV-2 infection. Study background: Chains were unpaired, as sequencing was done on bulk RNA from unsorted whole blood.

What was sequenced was whole blood. This TCR was recovered from an adult who was a healthcare worker with PCR-confirmed SARS-CoV-2 infection or an uninfected control (not recorded which). The genes are TRBV5-6 and TRBJ2-5, with no clear D. The CDR3 nucleotides read TGTGCCAGCAGTCGGAAGGGAGAGACCCAGTACTTC. This encodes CASSRKGETQYF.